This T cell receptor beta chain is from a study of human T cells and chemical hapten exposure. Study-level information: Variation in per-sample TCR yields came mainly from small pooled library volume differences.

The CDR3 loop spans 14 amino acids. Trimming left V 4 bases short and J 10 bases short, with 16 bases between. Germline CDR1 and CDR2: LGHDT and YNNKEL (reference sequence). Indicated time point: patch test 1, 2 weeks after DPC sensitization. Treatment here: therapeutic diphenylcyclopropenone sensitization with weekly scalp DPC. Researchers extracted total RNA from unfractionated whole blood. As to this clonotype: Its cognate antigen is unknown.

The library attached unique molecular identifiers to individual cDNA molecules. Via MiXCR, TCRdb re-called the RACE reads, giving one row per CDR3 protein. This table has 74,000 or so distinct CDR3 sequences, roughly 10% appearing once. Study-level findings and limits: High-frequency TCRs, those above 1 in 1000, stayed the same after DPC sensitization.

Here the sequenced sample was whole blood, taken in connection with sensitization to the hapten diphenylcyclopropenone (DPC). The chain combines TRBV3-1 with TRBJ2-2; D might be TRBD1 or TRBD2, each matching 7 bases. This receptor was taken from a woman between 55 and 75 years old with alopecia areata. Some clones in this sample may be carry-over from other donors' samples. CDR3 nucleotide sequence: TGTGCCAGCAGCCGACAGGGAGGGTGGATGGAGCTGTTTTTT. The encoded protein is CASSRQGGWMELFF.